A single sample gave rise to the 31 T cell receptor beta chains below, sequenced in a study of cytomegalovirus exposure and HLA in healthy donors. The PCR contained 60 Vbeta and 13 Jbeta primers. The assay was immunoSEQ multiplex PCR, and TCRdb's table has in-frame clones only and misses some. The sample holds 130,000 or so clones; roughly four fifths are singletons and the top ten take about 3.4%. Sequencing input: PBMCs. These receptors were taken from a man aged 18 to 30 in good health and CMV-seropositive.

This clone occurred once. The chain employs TRBV6-5 and TRBJ1-2; D may be TRBD1 (5 bases). The CDR3 has 15 amino acids. Trimming left V 2 bases short and J 4 bases short, with 14 bases between. Germline lookup yields CDR1 MNHEY and CDR2 SVGAGI. The CDR3 bases are TGTGCCAGCAGTTACCTTGGGCGACAGAGCTATGGCTACACCTTC. This encodes CASSYLGRQSYGYTF.

V and J are TRBV6-4 and TRBJ1-5, with 7 bases matching TRBD1. Trimming cost V 0 bases and J 6 bases; bases outside gene matches: 5. Germline V gene data show CDR1 as MRHNA and CDR2 as SNTAGT. The CDR3 contains 15 residues. DNA for the CDR3: TGTGCCAGCAGTGACTCGCACAGGGGAGGTCAGCCCCAGCATTTT. Its translation: CASSDSHRGGQPQHF.

The chain has TRBV7-2 and TRBJ2-2; D might be TRBD1 (6 bases). Trimming took off 0 bases at V and 1 base at J, with 6 bases between the two ends. Germline CDR1 SGHTA, CDR2 FQGNSA. This CDR3 comprises 15 residues. For the CDR3, the DNA is TGTGCCAGCAGCTTAGCAGGGGGGAACACCGGGGAGCTGTTTTTT. Its translation is CASSLAGGNTGELFF.

The rearrangement joins TRBV6-1 to TRBJ1-1; D is unclear. Germline lookup yields CDR1 MNHNS and CDR2 SASEGT. This CDR3 region has 13 residues. With 7 bases removed from V and 0 bases from J, the gap between germline ends came to 9 bases. The CDR3 region is CASKEVMNTEAFF. CDR3 DNA sequence: TGTGCCAGCAAGGAGGTAATGAACACTGAAGCTTTCTTT.

The rearrangement links TRBV2 to TRBJ2-3, with D possibly TRBD1 on 6 matching bases. CDR3 length: 13 amino acids. Germline CDR1 and CDR2: SNHLY and FYNNEI. Trimming stripped 6 bases from V and 2 bases from J, with 9 bases between. CDR3: CASRQGSTDTQYF. CDR3 nucleotide sequence: TGTGCCAGCAGACAGGGTTCCACAGATACGCAGTATTTT.

This rearrangement joins TRBV28 to TRBJ1-1; 7 positions match TRBD1. The germline V gene has CDR1 MDHEN and CDR2 SYDVKM. V was pared by 5 bases and J by 0 bases, with 3 bases of the junction left unmatched. The CDR3 loop spans 14 amino acids. CDR3 amino acids: CASSADRLNTEAFF. The CDR3 DNA reads TGTGCCAGCAGTGCGGACAGGTTGAACACTGAAGCTTTCTTT.

The genes are TRBV5-6 and TRBJ2-6; D may be TRBD1 (6 bases). This CDR3 is built from 16 residues. Trimming stripped 5 bases from V and 2 bases from J, with 14 bases between. Germline lookup yields CDR1 SGHDT and CDR2 YYEEEE. The CDR3 reads CASRGQGWAGANVLTF. In DNA form, the CDR3 reads TGTGCCAGCAGGGGTCAGGGGTGGGCTGGGGCCAACGTCCTGACTTTC.

The J gene is TRBJ2-2, the V gene TRBV5-1; a possible D gene is TRBD2 (5 bases). The CDR3 runs 15 residues. The germline V and J ends were trimmed by 5 bases and 3 bases, with 14 bases remaining between them. CDR1 SGHRS and CDR2 YFSETQ come from the germline V gene. CDR3 sequence reads: CASRLNLADTGELFF. DNA of the CDR3: TGCGCCAGCAGACTCAATCTAGCAGACACCGGGGAGCTGTTTTTT.

The J gene is TRBJ2-2, the V gene TRBV5-1, with 10 nucleotides matching TRBD1. The CDR3 length is 17 residues. The J segment lost 5 bases and the V segment lost 4 bases, leaving 11 bases of the junction unmatched. CDR1 SGHRS and CDR2 YFSETQ come from the germline V gene. The DNA for the CDR3 is TGCGCCAGCAGCCCCACCACCCCGGGACAGGGGACCGGGGAGCTGTTTTTT. Its protein is CASSPTTPGQGTGELFF.

The chain uses TRBV19 and TRBJ2-5; TRBD1 matches at 7 bases. CDR3 length: 15 amino acids. After removal of 3 bases from V and 1 base from J, the junction contained 5 bases not matched to a gene. The V gene's germline CDR1 is LNHDA and CDR2 SQIVND (reference sequence). The CDR3 loop reads CASSMGTVSQETQYF. The CDR3 DNA is TGTGCCAGTAGTATGGGGACAGTGTCCCAAGAGACCCAGTACTTC.

The genes are TRBV5-4 and TRBJ1-4, with 7 positions matching TRBD1. The CDR3 runs to 17 residues. Germline loops: CDR1 SGHNT, CDR2 YYREEE (reference sequence). The V segment lost 3 bases and the J segment 8 bases; nucleotides outside the gene matches: 16. Here the CDR3 reads CASSYMSGQAVGEKLFF. CDR3 in DNA: TGTGCCAGCAGCTATATGTCTGGACAGGCTGTGGGAGAAAAACTGTTTTTT.

This clone was seen a single time. The chain joins TRBV6-1 to TRBJ2-5; the match to TRBD1 covers 11 bases. V shed 5 bases and J 5 bases; nucleotides not matched to a gene: 7. The germline V gene has CDR1 MNHNS and CDR2 SASEGT. The CDR3 extends over 15 amino acids. The CDR3 loop is CASSPRTGGKETQYF. The DNA for the CDR3 is TGTGCCAGCAGTCCTCGGACAGGGGGCAAGGAGACCCAGTACTTC.

This clone is a singleton in its sample. The rearrangement joins TRBV30 to TRBJ1-1; the match to TRBD1 covers 10 bases. The V segment lost 5 bases and the J segment 6 bases; nucleotides outside the gene matches: 0. The CDR3 runs to 11 residues. Germline V gene data show CDR1 as GTSNPN and CDR2 as SVGIG (reference sequence). Here the CDR3 reads CAWDRGPEAFF. The CDR3 DNA sequence: TGTGCCTGGGACAGGGGGCCTGAAGCTTTCTTT.

The rearrangement links TRBV19 to TRBJ2-3; TRBD2 might be the D (5 bases). This CDR3 has 15 residues. CDR1 and CDR2 (germline): LNHDA, SQIVND (reference sequence). Trimming removed 7 bases at V and 4 bases at J, with 18 bases between. Here the CDR3 DNA reads TGTGCCAGTAATTCGCGGAGGATGGGTGCAGATACGCAGTATTTT. Translated: CASNSRRMGADTQYF.

This chain joins TRBV15 and TRBJ1-3, with a tentative D call TRBD1 (6 bases). Trimming took off 5 bases at V and 2 bases at J, with 7 bases between the two ends. The CDR3 covers 13 residues. The germline gives CDR1 LNHNV, CDR2 YYDKDF (reference sequence). The CDR3 region has the DNA TGTGCCACCAGCCCAGGGGCTGGAAACACCATATATTTT. It is translated as CATSPGAGNTIYF.

The genes are TRBV5-1 and TRBJ1-2; 7 nucleotides match TRBD1. CDR1 SGHRS and CDR2 YFSETQ come from the germline V gene. The CDR3 length is 16 residues. Germline trimming cut 0 bases from V and 3 bases from J; bases unmatched to any gene: 8. The CDR3, as DNA: TGCGCCAGCAGCTTGGGATTAGGGACAGCCTACTATGGCTACACCTTC. Translating gives CASSLGLGTAYYGYTF. Full variable domain (missing parts from reference TRBV5-1 and TRBJ1-2): KAGVTQTPRYLIKTRGQQVTLSCSPISGHRSVSWYQQTPGQGLQFLFEYFSETQRNKGNFPGRFSGRQFSNSRSEMNVSTLELGDSALYLCASSLGLGTAYYGYTFGSGTRLTVV.

The gene calls are TRBV28 and TRBJ2-1, with D perhaps TRBD1 (7 bases). The germline V gene encodes CDR1 MDHEN and CDR2 SYDVKM. Trimming took off 6 bases at V and 2 bases at J, with 20 bases between the two ends. The CDR3 length is 17 residues. This CDR3 reads CASSKRGRRGAYNEQFF. Written as DNA, the CDR3 is TGTGCCAGCAGCAAGAGGGGGCGGCGGGGAGCCTACAATGAGCAGTTCTTC.

A single count supports this clone. The chain couples TRBV18 to TRBJ2-7; possibly TRBD1 for D (7 bases). V lost 0 bases to trimming and J lost 2 bases, with 23 bases between them. The germline V gene encodes CDR1 KGHSH and CDR2 LQKENI. CDR3 length equals 19 residues. CDR3 in amino acids: CASSPPPGQRAGRPYEQYF. CDR3 DNA: TGTGCCAGCTCACCACCACCGGGACAGCGGGCGGGACGCCCCTACGAGCAGTACTTC.

This chain connects TRBV5-1 to TRBJ2-7; TRBD1 agrees at 8 bases. This CDR3 is 16 amino acids long. J lost 2 bases, V lost 5 bases, and 12 bases had no gene match. CDR1 SGHRS and CDR2 YFSETQ come from the germline V gene. The CDR3 sequence: CASRSRQGWPTYEQYF. CDR3 bases: TGCGCCAGCAGATCCCGACAGGGGTGGCCTACCTACGAGCAGTACTTC.

V is TRBV4-2 and J is TRBJ1-1; D ambiguous. This CDR3 region has 13 residues. The V gene lost 1 base and the J gene lost 1 base, with 4 bases spanning the gap. Germline CDR1 LGHNA, CDR2 YNFKEQ. The DNA for the CDR3 is TGTGCCAGCAGCCAAGGACAGAACACTGAAGCTTTCTTT. This encodes CASSQGQNTEAFF.

The rearrangement joins TRBV19 to TRBJ2-1; D may be TRBD2 (6 bases). The CDR3 is 15 amino acids. The ends were cut back, 1 base at V and 1 base at J, with 8 bases in the middle. Germline CDR1 LNHDA, CDR2 SQIVND (reference sequence). CDR3 in amino acids: CASSIGLVSYNEQFF. CDR3 bases: TGTGCCAGTAGTATAGGACTAGTATCCTACAATGAGCAGTTCTTC.

The chain combines TRBV6-5 with TRBJ1-1, with 9 nucleotides matching TRBD1. Per the germline V gene, CDR1 is MNHEY and CDR2 is SVGAGI. The CDR3 extends over 15 amino acids. Unmatched junction bases numbered 9, after V lost 6 bases and J lost 4 bases. CDR3 nucleotide sequence: TGTGCCAGCAGCCATCTTGGGACAGGGCTCACTGAAGCTTTCTTT. It is translated as CASSHLGTGLTEAFF.

The V call is TRBV6-1, the J call TRBJ2-3; D is ambiguous. Per the germline V gene, CDR1 is MNHNS and CDR2 is SASEGT. The V end was cut by 2 bases, the J end by 3 bases, with 9 bases between. This CDR3 has 14 amino acids. CDR3 sequence reads: CASSEPSLTDTQYF. Written as DNA, the CDR3 is TGTGCCAGCAGTGAACCCAGTTTAACAGATACGCAGTATTTT.

This chain connects TRBV6-5 to TRBJ1-2; the match to TRBD1 covers 9 bases. The CDR3 is made up of 15 amino acids. V lost 6 bases to trimming and J lost 0 bases; unmatched junction nucleotides: 5. Germline CDR1 reads MNHEY; CDR2 reads SVGAGI. CDR3 amino acids: CASSDDRGANYGYTF. In DNA, the CDR3 is TGTGCCAGCAGCGACGACAGGGGGGCTAACTATGGCTACACCTTC.

This chain links TRBV4-2 with TRBJ1-3; D is undetermined. V was shortened by 0 bases and J by 5 bases, with 14 bases between the two germline ends. From germline, CDR1 is LGHNA and CDR2 YNFKEQ. The CDR3 loop spans 16 amino acids. The CDR3 region is CASSQDFGKGRNTIYF. DNA for the CDR3: TGTGCCAGCAGCCAAGATTTCGGGAAGGGCAGAAACACCATATATTTT.

The CDR3 protein is CASSSFPPSYEQYF. DNA for the CDR3: TGTGCCAGCAGCAGCTTTCCCCCATCCTACGAGCAGTACTTC. This sequence joins TRBV11-2 and TRBJ2-7; D ambiguous. CDR1 SGHAT and CDR2 FQNNGV come from the germline V gene. With 5 bases removed from V and 1 base from J, the gap between germline ends came to 12 bases. The CDR3 has 14 residues.

The V call is TRBV27, the J call TRBJ2-2; 13 bases fit TRBD2. The germline gives CDR1 MNHEY, CDR2 SMNVEV (reference sequence). This CDR3 comprises 15 residues. J was trimmed by 7 bases and V by 4 bases; bases with no gene match: 3. CDR3 in amino acids: CASSSGLAGYGELFF. The CDR3 nucleotides are TGTGCCAGCAGTTCGGGACTAGCGGGATACGGGGAGCTGTTTTTT.

V is TRBV6-6 and J is TRBJ2-3, with 7 bases aligning to TRBD1. The CDR3 runs 14 residues. V was pared by 6 bases and J by 6 bases, with 9 bases of the junction left unmatched. Germline values: CDR1 MNHNY, CDR2 SVGAGI (reference sequence). CDR3 bases: TGTGCCAGCAGCCATCTCGACAGGGTTGATACGCAGTATTTT. This gives the protein CASSHLDRVDTQYF.

This clone was recorded a few times. The chain employs TRBV28 and TRBJ1-1; TRBD1 might be the D (5 bases). V was cut by 7 bases and J by 3 bases, with 12 bases left in between. The CDR3 extends over 13 amino acids. Germline assignment: CDR1 MDHEN and CDR2 SYDVKM. CDR3 bases: TGTGCCAGCAAACATGGACACTACACTGAAGCTTTCTTT. The encoded protein is CASKHGHYTEAFF.

The chain combines TRBV28 with TRBJ1-1; 8 nucleotides match TRBD1. CDR1 MDHEN and CDR2 SYDVKM come from the germline V gene. This CDR3 contains 15 residues. The V segment lost 5 bases and the J segment 6 bases; nucleotides outside the gene matches: 11. The DNA of the CDR3 is TGTGCCAGCAGTCCCAGACAGGGGTGGGGTTCTGAAGCTTTCTTT. Translating gives CASSPRQGWGSEAFF.

This clone appeared once. The J gene is TRBJ2-3, the V gene TRBV30; D is unclear. CDR1 is GTSNPN, CDR2 SVGIG, per germline (reference sequence). V was cut by 5 bases and J by 5 bases, with 20 bases left in between. The CDR3 sequence is 15 residues long. This chain's CDR3 is CAWGGPPPRRDTQYF. Written as DNA, the CDR3 is TGTGCCTGGGGTGGTCCCCCCCCGAGGAGAGATACGCAGTATTTT.